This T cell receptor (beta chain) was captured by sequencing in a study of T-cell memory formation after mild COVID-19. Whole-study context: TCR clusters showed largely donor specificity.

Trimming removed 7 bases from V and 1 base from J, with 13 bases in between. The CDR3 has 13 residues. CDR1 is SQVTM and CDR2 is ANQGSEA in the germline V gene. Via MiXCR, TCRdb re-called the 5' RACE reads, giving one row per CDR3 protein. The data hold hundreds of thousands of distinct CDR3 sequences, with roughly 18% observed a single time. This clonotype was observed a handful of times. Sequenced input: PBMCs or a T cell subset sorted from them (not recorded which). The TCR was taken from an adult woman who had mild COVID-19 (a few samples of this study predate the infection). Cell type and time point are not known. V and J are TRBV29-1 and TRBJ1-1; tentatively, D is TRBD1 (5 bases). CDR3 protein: CSAGVTENTEAFF. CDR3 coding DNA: TGCAGCGCCGGAGTGACAGAGAACACTGAAGCTTTCTTT.